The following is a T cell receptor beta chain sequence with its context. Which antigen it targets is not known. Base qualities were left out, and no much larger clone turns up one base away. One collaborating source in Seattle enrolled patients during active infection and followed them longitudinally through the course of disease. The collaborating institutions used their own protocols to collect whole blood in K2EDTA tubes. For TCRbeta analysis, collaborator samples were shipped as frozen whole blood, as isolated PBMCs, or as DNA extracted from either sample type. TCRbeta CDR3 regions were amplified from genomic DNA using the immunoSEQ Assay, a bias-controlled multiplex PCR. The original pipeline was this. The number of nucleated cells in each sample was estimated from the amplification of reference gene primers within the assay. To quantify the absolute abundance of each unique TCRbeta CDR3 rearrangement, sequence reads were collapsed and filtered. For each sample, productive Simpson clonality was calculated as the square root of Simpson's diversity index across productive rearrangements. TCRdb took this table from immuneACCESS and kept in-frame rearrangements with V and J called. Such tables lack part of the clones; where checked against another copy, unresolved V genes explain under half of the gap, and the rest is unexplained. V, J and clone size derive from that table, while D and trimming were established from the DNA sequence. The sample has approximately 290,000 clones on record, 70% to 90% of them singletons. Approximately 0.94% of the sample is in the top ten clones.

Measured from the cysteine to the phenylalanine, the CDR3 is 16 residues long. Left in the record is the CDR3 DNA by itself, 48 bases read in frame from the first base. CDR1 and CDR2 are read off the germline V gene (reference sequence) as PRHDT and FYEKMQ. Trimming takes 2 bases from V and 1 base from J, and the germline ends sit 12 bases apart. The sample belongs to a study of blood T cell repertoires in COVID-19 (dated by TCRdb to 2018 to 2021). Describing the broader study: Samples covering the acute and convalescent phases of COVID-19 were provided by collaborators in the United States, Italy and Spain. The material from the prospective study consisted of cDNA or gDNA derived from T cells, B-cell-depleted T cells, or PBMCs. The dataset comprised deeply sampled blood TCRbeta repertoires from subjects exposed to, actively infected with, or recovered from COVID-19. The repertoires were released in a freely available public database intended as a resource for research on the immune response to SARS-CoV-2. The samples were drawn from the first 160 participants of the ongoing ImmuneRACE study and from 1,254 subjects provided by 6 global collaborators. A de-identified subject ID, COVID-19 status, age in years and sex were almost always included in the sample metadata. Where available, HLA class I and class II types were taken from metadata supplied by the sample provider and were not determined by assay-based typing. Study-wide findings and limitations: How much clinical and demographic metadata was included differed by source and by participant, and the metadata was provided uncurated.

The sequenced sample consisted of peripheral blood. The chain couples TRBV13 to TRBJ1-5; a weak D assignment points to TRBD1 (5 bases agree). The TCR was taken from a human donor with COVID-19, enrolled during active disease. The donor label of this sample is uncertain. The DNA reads TGTGCCAGCAGCTTAAGCAGGGCAGGAAGCAATCAGCCCCAGCATTTT. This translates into CASSLSRAGSNQPQHF. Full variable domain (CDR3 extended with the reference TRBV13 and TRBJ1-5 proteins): AAGVIQSPRHLIKEKRETATLKCYPIPRHDTVYWYQQGPGQDPQFLISFYEKMQSDKGSIPDRFSAQQFSDYHSELNMSSLELGDSALYFCASSLSRAGSNQPQHFGDGTRLSIL.